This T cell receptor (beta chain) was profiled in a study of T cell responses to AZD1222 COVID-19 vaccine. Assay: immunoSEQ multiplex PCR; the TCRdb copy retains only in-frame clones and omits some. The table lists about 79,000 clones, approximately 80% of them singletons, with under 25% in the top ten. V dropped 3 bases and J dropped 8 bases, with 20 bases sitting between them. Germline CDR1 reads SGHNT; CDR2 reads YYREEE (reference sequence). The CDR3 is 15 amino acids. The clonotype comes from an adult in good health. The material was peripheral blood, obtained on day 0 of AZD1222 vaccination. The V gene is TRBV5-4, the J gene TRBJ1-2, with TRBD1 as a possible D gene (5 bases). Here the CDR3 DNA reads TGTGCCAGCAGCTCCTTACGGGCCAGGGCCCAAGGCTACACCTTC. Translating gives CASSSLRARAQGYTF.